A single sample gave rise to the 22 T cell receptor beta chains below, sequenced in a study of technical replicates of blood from a handful of donors. Profiling relied on immunoSEQ multiplex PCR, and the TCRdb table lists in-frame clones only, not all of them. Among approximately 92,000 clones listed, about 95% were seen once. The specimen was T cells isolated from PBMCs. All receptors derive from a human donor in good health.

The V gene is TRBV30, the J gene TRBJ2-3; the D gene is possibly TRBD2 (6 bases). The CDR3 totals 16 residues. Trimming pared 6 bases from V and 6 bases from J, leaving 25 bases between. Germline CDR1 and CDR2: GTSNPN and SVGIG (reference sequence). CDR3 in amino acids: CACLPGTLPSWDTQYF. The CDR3, as DNA: TGTGCCTGCCTACCGGGGACTCTACCTTCGTGGGATACGCAGTATTTT. The variable domain in full, with the rest retrieved from reference TRBV30 and TRBJ2-3, is SQTIHQWPATLVQPVGSPLSLECTVEGTSNPNLYWYRQAAGRGLQLLFYSVGIGQISSEVPQNLSASRPQDRQFILSSKKLLLSDSGFYLCACLPGTLPSWDTQYFGPGTRLTVL.

The chain uses TRBV11-3 and TRBJ2-5, with D unresolved. Deletions cut 5 bases from V and 0 bases from J, with 13 bases between. This CDR3 spans 15 amino acids. Germline V gives CDR1 SGHNT, CDR2 YENEEA. The CDR3 reads CASSPWVTDQETQYF. CDR3 bases: TGTGCCAGCAGCCCATGGGTTACAGACCAAGAGACCCAGTACTTC.

V gene TRBV15 combines with J gene TRBJ2-1; maybe TRBD2 (5 bases). The germline V gene encodes CDR1 LNHNV and CDR2 YYDKDF (reference sequence). This CDR3 has 10 amino acids. V lost 8 bases and J lost 7, with 6 bases in between. The CDR3 loop is CATGGNEQFF. As DNA, the CDR3 is TGTGCCACCGGCGGGAATGAGCAGTTCTTC. The full variable domain, its missing parts supplied by reference TRBV15 and TRBJ2-1, is DAMVIQNPRYQVTQFGKPVTLSCSQTLNHNVMYWYQQKSSQAPKLLFHYYDKDFNNEADTPDNFQSRRPNTSFCFLDIRSPGLGDTAMYLCATGGNEQFFGPGTRLTVL.

The rearrangement links TRBV19 to TRBJ1-5; 8 nucleotides match TRBD1. The germline V gene has CDR1 LNHDA and CDR2 SQIVND (reference sequence). J gave up 0 bases and V 5 bases, and 9 bases lay outside the gene matches. This CDR3 contains 17 residues. CDR3 region: CASSFQDREYSNQPQHF. For the CDR3, the DNA is TGTGCCAGTAGTTTCCAGGACAGGGAGTATAGCAATCAGCCCCAGCATTTT.

The chain has TRBV4-3 and TRBJ2-3; a possible D gene is TRBD2 (6 bases). The germline V and J ends were trimmed by 1 base and 4 bases, with 12 bases remaining between them. CDR1 is LGHNA, CDR2 YSLEER, per germline. The CDR3 length is 15 residues. The CDR3 protein is CASSQAHGGADTQYF. In DNA form, the CDR3 reads TGCGCCAGCAGCCAAGCTCATGGCGGGGCAGATACGCAGTATTTT.

The CDR3 DNA reads TGTGCCAGCAGTTTCTCGAGCGGGACGGCAGATACGCAGTATTTT. Translation gives CASSFSSGTADTQYF. This chain connects TRBV28 to TRBJ2-3, with 7 bases identical to TRBD2. J was trimmed by 4 bases and V by 3 bases; bases with no gene match: 7. Per the germline V gene, CDR1 is MDHEN and CDR2 is SYDVKM. The CDR3 runs to 15 residues.

This clone has a single count. The chain uses TRBV5-5 and TRBJ2-7; 9 positions match TRBD2. This CDR3 is built from 15 residues. Trimming at V came to 1 base and at J to 3 bases, leaving 5 bases not matched to a gene. CDR1 and CDR2 from the germline V gene are SGHKS and YYEKEE (reference sequence). The chain's CDR3 is CASSLRLAVLYEQYF. The CDR3, as DNA: TGTGCCAGCAGCTTGCGACTAGCGGTCCTCTACGAGCAGTACTTC.

The count of this clone is one. This chain links TRBV7-9 with TRBJ2-7; 7 nucleotides agree with TRBD1. Germline CDR1 is SEHNR and CDR2 is FQNEAQ (reference sequence). The CDR3 is made up of 15 amino acids. Losses at the gene ends were 3 bases for V and 3 bases for J; bases not matched to a gene: 8. CDR3: CASSFIQGPDYEQYF. The DNA for the CDR3 is TGTGCCAGCAGCTTTATACAGGGGCCGGACTACGAGCAGTACTTC.

The chain joins TRBV19 to TRBJ1-2; a weak D match, TRBD1 (6 bases). V dropped 4 bases and J dropped 5 bases, with 20 bases sitting between them. CDR1 and CDR2 (germline): LNHDA, SQIVND (reference sequence). This CDR3 comprises 16 residues. The CDR3 spells CASSTVPQGEKYGYTF. The CDR3 region has the DNA TGTGCCAGTAGTACGGTTCCACAGGGCGAGAAATATGGCTACACCTTC.

V usage is TRBV5-1 and J usage is TRBJ2-3; 8 bases agree with TRBD2. CDR1 is SGHRS and CDR2 is YFSETQ in the germline V gene. This CDR3 contains 16 residues. With 1 base clipped from V and 2 bases from J, the junction kept 6 bases outside the gene matches. For the CDR3, the DNA is TGCGCCAGCAGCTTGACGGTGACTAGCGACACAGATACGCAGTATTTT. This encodes CASSLTVTSDTDTQYF.

This chain links TRBV30 with TRBJ2-7; 7 nucleotides agree with TRBD2. The ends lost 5 bases at V and 0 bases at J; junction bases unmatched: 10. CDR1 is GTSNPN, CDR2 SVGIG, per germline (reference sequence). This CDR3 region has 15 residues. The CDR3 nucleotides read TGTGCCTGGGTCCACTTAGCGGGTCCCTCCTACGAGCAGTACTTC. Translated: CAWVHLAGPSYEQYF.

The V gene is TRBV5-1, the J gene TRBJ1-4; tentative D call: TRBD1 (5 bases). The CDR3 contains 13 residues. The germline V gene encodes CDR1 SGHRS and CDR2 YFSETQ. Trimming took off 2 bases at V and 4 bases at J, with 6 bases between the two ends. This CDR3 is CASSFQGNEKLFF. Here the CDR3 DNA reads TGCGCCAGCAGCTTCCAGGGTAATGAAAAACTGTTTTTT. The full variable domain, completed using reference TRBV5-1 and TRBJ1-4, is KAGVTQTPRYLIKTRGQQVTLSCSPISGHRSVSWYQQTPGQGLQFLFEYFSETQRNKGNFPGRFSGRQFSNSRSEMNVSTLELGDSALYLCASSFQGNEKLFFGSGTQLSVL.

This clone was recorded only once. The chain is built from TRBV7-9 and TRBJ1-1; tentative D call: TRBD1 (6 bases). Germline CDR1 and CDR2: SEHNR and FQNEAQ (reference sequence). The CDR3 consists of 18 residues. Trimming cost V 0 bases and J 2 bases, with 19 bases left between them. The CDR3 DNA reads as TGTGCCAGCAGCTTAGCCGCAACGGGGGCGGGGGGTAACACTGAAGCTTTCTTT. It codes for CASSLAATGAGGNTEAFF. Supplemented by reference TRBV7-9 and TRBJ1-1, the full variable domain reads DTGVSQNPRHKITKRGQNVTFRCDPISEHNRLYWYRQTLGQGPEFLTYFQNEAQLEKSRLLSDRFSAERPKGSFSTLEIQRTEQGDSAMYLCASSLAATGAGGNTEAFFGQGTRLTVV.

The chain employs TRBV30 and TRBJ1-1; 8 positions match TRBD1. Germline CDR1 reads GTSNPN; CDR2 reads SVGIG (reference sequence). V gave up 2 bases and J gave up 11 bases; unmatched junction bases: 10. This CDR3 spans 13 amino acids. CDR3 in amino acids: CAWSSGQGVLAFF. CDR3 DNA sequence: TGTGCCTGGAGTTCTGGACAGGGCGTATTGGCTTTCTTT.

In this sample, this clone turned up once. This sequence joins TRBV28 and TRBJ1-1, with 9 bases aligning to TRBD1. Per germline, CDR1 MDHEN and CDR2 SYDVKM. Losses at the gene ends were 5 bases for V and 0 bases for J; bases not matched to a gene: 10. CDR3 length: 17 residues. The DNA of the CDR3 is TGTGCCAGCAGTCTTACAGGGGGCGTGGGGATGAACACTGAAGCTTTCTTT. Translating gives CASSLTGGVGMNTEAFF. Full variable domain (rest looked up from reference TRBV28 and TRBJ1-1): DVKVTQSSRYLVKRTGEKVFLECVQDMDHENMFWYRQDPGLGLRLIYFSYDVKMKEKGDIPEGYSVSREKKERFSLILESASTNQTSMYLCASSLTGGVGMNTEAFFGQGTRLTVV.

This chain joins TRBV30 and TRBJ1-1, with a weak D call TRBD1 (6 bases). Germline V gene lookup returns CDR1 GTSNPN and CDR2 SVGIG (reference sequence). The CDR3 sequence is 11 residues long. The V end lost 4 bases, the J end lost 6 bases, and 9 bases lay between the germline ends. The CDR3 reads CAWTAGAEAFF. Here the CDR3 DNA reads TGTGCCTGGACCGCAGGGGCTGAAGCTTTCTTT.

The V call is TRBV4-1, the J call TRBJ1-2, with D possibly matching TRBD1 (5 bases). Germline V CDR1 and CDR2: MGHRA, YSYEKL. The CDR3 loop spans 13 amino acids. V lost 3 bases and J 11 bases, leaving 16 bases between the germline ends. Here the CDR3 DNA reads TGCGCCAGCAGCCATGTGCTCGACAGTACTTACACCTTC. Its protein product is CASSHVLDSTYTF.

Details on this clone: An end of the junction does not agree with germline; a read error may underlie this. The V gene is TRBV11-3, the J gene TRBJ2-5; 7 nucleotides line up with TRBD2. From germline, CDR1 is SGHNT and CDR2 YENEEA. The CDR3 extends over 16 amino acids. As DNA, the CDR3 is TGTGCCAGCAGCTGGGGACGGGGAGGGTACCAGGAGACCCAGTACTTC. Translated: CASSWGRGGYQETQYF.

The chain recombines TRBV7-9 with TRBJ2-3, with TRBD1 matching over 11 bases. Germline CDR1 reads SEHNR; CDR2 reads FQNEAQ (reference sequence). V trimming: 5 bases; J trimming: 1 base; junction bases outside the gene matches: 5. This CDR3 comprises 16 residues. CDR3 region: CASSLDRGQGTDTQYF. CDR3 bases: TGTGCCAGCAGCCTGGACAGGGGGCAAGGCACAGATACGCAGTATTTT.

V and J are TRBV6-6 and TRBJ1-2, with TRBD1 matching over 8 bases. With 4 bases clipped from V and 3 bases from J, the junction kept 7 bases outside the gene matches. From germline, CDR1 is MNHNY and CDR2 SVGAGI (reference sequence). The CDR3 is 15 residues long. The CDR3 nucleotides are TGTGCCAGCAGTTGGGGGACAGGTGAGGACTATGGCTACACCTTC. This translates into CASSWGTGEDYGYTF.

The chain couples TRBV2 to TRBJ2-1; tentatively, D is TRBD2 (6 bases). CDR1 is SNHLY, CDR2 FYNNEI, per germline. The ends were cut back, 6 bases at V and 4 bases at J, with 19 bases in the middle. The CDR3 has 16 amino acids. The DNA of the CDR3 is TGTGCCAGCAGCCCAGGGACTTATCCTGTTTACAATGAGCAGTTCTTC. It specifies CASSPGTYPVYNEQFF.

V and J are TRBV10-1 and TRBJ2-1; no reliable D call. CDR3 length equals 14 residues. V was cut by 5 bases and J by 10 bases, with 18 bases left in between. Germline CDR1 reads WNHNN; CDR2 reads SYGVQD (reference sequence). The CDR3 here is CASSNYLDCGEQFF. CDR3 DNA sequence: TGCGCCAGCAGTAATTACCTGGATTGCGGAGAGCAGTTCTTC.